This T cell receptor beta chain stems from a study of siplizumab effects on memory and regulatory T cells. Concerning this clone itself: Its antigen is unknown.

The method was immunoSEQ multiplex PCR; TCRdb's version includes in-frame clones alone and lacks a portion of them. The sample consists of about 62,000 clones, around 79% of them appearing once. Study-level findings and limits: Memory cells seemed less diverse than naive T cells, which also seemed major contributors to the alloresponse. Siplizumab, the agent tested, significantly reduced alloreactive sequences traceable to unstimulated CD4+ memory cells. A minor fraction of alloreactive clones, and no more, mapped to unstimulated subsets.

Germline loops: CDR1 MNHEY, CDR2 SMNVEV (reference sequence). This CDR3 comprises 15 residues. V lost 8 bases, J lost 3 bases, and 11 bases stayed unmatched. The rearrangement joins TRBV27 to TRBJ2-5; the match to TRBD2 covers 8 bases. Material: memory CD4+ T cells sorted from blood. The source of this sequence is a human donor in good health. The CDR3 coding sequence is TGTGCCAGCGGCGGGCTAACTAGCGGTAAAGAGACCCAGTACTTC. It encodes CASGGLTSGKETQYF.